This T cell receptor (beta chain) was recovered during a study of Graves' ophthalmopathy and Graves' hyperthyroidism. For repertoire sequencing, the TCR beta CDR3 regions were amplified from RNA transcripts. An opening RT-PCR round employed HTBI primers and preceded a second-round multiplex PCR. TCRdb passed the multiplex PCR reads through MiXCR, listing each CDR3 protein once. The table has about 1.2 million distinct CDR3 sequences, roughly two fifths seen once. V gave up 1 base and J gave up 4 bases, with 5 bases separating them. This CDR3 comprises 14 residues. Germline CDR1 is SGHDN and CDR2 is FVKESK.

This TCR derives from an adult man with Graves' hyperthyroidism. The chain joins TRBV14 to TRBJ2-6; D gene unclear. Sample: peripheral blood or thyroid tissue (not recorded which). The CDR3: CASSQVWGANVLTF. The CDR3 nucleotides read TGTGCCAGCAGCCAAGTCTGGGGGGCCAACGTCCTGACTTTC.